The source of this TCR beta chain is a study of chemoradiotherapy in HPV16-positive cancers (dated 2022 in TCRdb). A note on the overall study: Candidate HPV-specific T-cell clones and common TCR motifs were defined through functional T-cell assays on cells from a couple of HPV16-positive patients. The candidate HPV-specific TCRs and motifs were then tracked in TCR repertoires from some 86 patients with HPV-related cancers. Whether T-cell immunity against the HPV oncoproteins E6 and E7 changes during chemoradiotherapy and whether survival is affected by this immunity were examined in the study. Here is what the overall study found, with its caveats: Improved recurrence-free survival in HPV16-positive patients was associated with expansion of HPV-responsive T cells during chemoradiotherapy. Expansion of candidate HPV-specific clones and E7-related TCR motifs was observed in the tumor microenvironment during treatment, whereas no such expansion was observed for non-HPV-specific T cells. The survival association was reported for HPV16-positive patients, and the functional definition of HPV-specific T cells was derived from only a couple of HPV16-positive patients.

Turning to this clone: What antigen it recognizes has not been identified. No much larger clone is present one base from it, and per-base qualities are unavailable.

The CDR3 measures 14 amino acids from cysteine to phenylalanine. Solely the CDR3 DNA is kept, with 42 bases framed from the first base. For CDR1 and CDR2, the germline V gene lists SGHDN and FVKESK. Trimming costs V 1 base and J 7 bases, and their ends lie 13 bases apart. Library creation used the immunoSEQ multiplex PCR assay. TCRdb obtained this table from immuneACCESS and retained in-frame rearrangements with V and J assigned. These tables miss some clones; where compared with another copy, unresolved V genes account for less than half of the shortfall, and the remainder is unexplained. This sample gives 40,000 to 65,000 clones in total; more than 75% of them show up just once. Together, the top ten hold less than 3.5% of the sample. Repertoires were sampled repeatedly over the course of chemoradiotherapy, so clonal expansion could be followed in the tumor microenvironment.

Sequencing used blood, obtained from a patient who underwent chemoradiotherapy. The receptor was isolated from a human donor with HPV-associated anogenital cancer. The V and J segments used are TRBV14 and TRBJ2-5; the D element might be TRBD1 or TRBD2, as each aligns at 5 bases. The sequenced DNA is TGTGCCAGCAGCCAAGGAGGGGCCCCGGGGACCCAGTACTTC. Translated, this gives CASSQGGAPGTQYF.